Listed below are T cell receptor beta chains from one sample, sequenced in a study of blood T cell repertoires in COVID-19. Sequencing used immunoSEQ multiplex PCR; TCRdb keeps in-frame clones, though not all of them. This sample has about 160,000 clones; roughly 82% occur once, and the top ten carry about 2%. The sequenced sample consisted of peripheral blood. The receptor set was obtained from a man aged 70 or older with acute or convalescent COVID-19. Both conserved end residues are trimmed from each CDR3. Each record gives: J gene, V gene, CDR3 protein.

TRBJ2-5,TRBV6-6,ASSYLARETQY
TRBJ1-5,TRBV6-5,ASRATGSNQPQH
TRBJ1-5,TRBV11-2,ASSRDRDQPQH
TRBJ2-5,TRBV28,ASSRDRGPETQY
TRBJ1-5,TRBV6-6,ASSYPQAADQPQH
TRBJ2-1,TRBV2,ASSGGGHEQF
TRBJ2-1,TRBV7-2,ASSLATGYNEQF
TRBJ2-3,TRBV5-1,ASSVRLAGLGTDTQY
TRBJ1-1,TRBV11-2,ASRRPGGMNTEAF
TRBJ2-5,TRBV12-5,ASARDRGETQY
TRBJ2-5,TRBV18,ASSGGETQY
TRBJ1-1,TRBV2,ASSPFREAF
TRBJ2-5,TRBV19,ASSIRQGGGETQY
TRBJ2-4,TRBV7-9,ASSLKGQGDRNIQY
TRBJ1-1,TRBV5-1,ASSLAVMNTEAF
TRBJ1-1,TRBV6-5,ASEGEVTEAF
TRBJ1-2,TRBV2,ASRAPLDRGNGYT
TRBJ2-7,TRBV2,ASNLGGGGVHEQY
TRBJ1-6,TRBV7-8,ASKADYNSPLH
TRBJ1-5,TRBV5-1,ASSWGTGGRQPQH
TRBJ2-2,TRBV28,ASSNPGTGVTGELF
TRBJ2-7,TRBV15,ATSRDLPQREGRVLEQY
TRBJ2-3,TRBV5-4,ASSSWESDTQY
TRBJ2-3,TRBV27,ASSPIPGTDTQY
TRBJ2-3,TRBV7-3,ASSLLGGNPDTQY
TRBJ2-3,TRBV7-3,ASSSAGQETDTQY
TRBJ2-3,TRBV5-1,ASSYSGTTSNGQY
TRBJ1-5,TRBV5-8,ASSLGQTFDQPQH
TRBJ1-4,TRBV19,ASSIGGREKLF
TRBJ2-3,TRBV15,ATPAGGGWSTDTQY
TRBJ1-2,TRBV5-1,ASSLGGTENYGYT
TRBJ2-7,TRBV7-9,ASSFSGAGSYEQY
TRBJ2-7,TRBV6-5,ASSYSTGKQY
TRBJ2-3,TRBV7-8,ASIGLSTDTQY
TRBJ1-6,TRBV28,ASSFEGARGPNSPLH
TRBJ2-1,TRBV28,ASRGSYNEQF
TRBJ1-3,TRBV27,ASSSKLGGAFSGNTIY
TRBJ2-7,TRBV25-1,ASSELSARVYEQY
TRBJ2-7,TRBV5-1,ASSLEISGDTEQY
TRBJ2-7,TRBV6-5,AIRPGQGGEQY
TRBJ2-7,TRBV2,ASTGTGGLPDEQY
TRBJ2-3,TRBV4-1,ASSQYYWAGAGTDTQY
TRBJ2-7,TRBV7-9,ASSLDQYVQY
TRBJ2-1,TRBV7-3,ASSDHGSRDEQF
TRBJ1-4,TRBV5-5,ASSFGRTTSEKLF
TRBJ2-1,TRBV9,ASSSGLAGGSYNEQF
TRBJ1-1,TRBV28,ATRHSSGANTEAF
TRBJ1-4,TRBV5-1,ASRTGTTNEKLF